This TCR beta chain derives from a study of blood T cell repertoires in COVID-19. Study overall: Whether acute or convalescent, the COVID-19 samples came from the United States, Italy and Spain. The cDNA or gDNA used as material had been derived from T cells, B-cell-depleted T cells, or PBMCs.

V dropped 2 bases and J dropped 3 bases, with 7 bases sitting between them. This CDR3 is 13 amino acids long. CDR1 is MNHNS, CDR2 SASEGT, per germline. Per the original methods: Researchers report that nucleated cell counts were estimated from reference gene primer amplification. Sequencing was performed with immunoSEQ multiplex PCR; in TCRdb, only in-frame clones are kept and a portion is missing. The D gene and trimming were derived from the DNA, and the V and J assignments and clone size from that table. The sample includes 80,000 to 100,000 clones, 86% of them seen just once. This clonotype originated in a man aged 50 to 60 with acute or convalescent COVID-19. The material sequenced was peripheral blood. The chain carries TRBV6-1 and TRBJ1-1, with a tentative D call TRBD1 (5 bases). CDR3 in amino acids: CASSEQGYTEAFF. The DNA of the CDR3 is TGTGCCAGCAGTGAACAGGGATACACTGAAGCTTTCTTT.